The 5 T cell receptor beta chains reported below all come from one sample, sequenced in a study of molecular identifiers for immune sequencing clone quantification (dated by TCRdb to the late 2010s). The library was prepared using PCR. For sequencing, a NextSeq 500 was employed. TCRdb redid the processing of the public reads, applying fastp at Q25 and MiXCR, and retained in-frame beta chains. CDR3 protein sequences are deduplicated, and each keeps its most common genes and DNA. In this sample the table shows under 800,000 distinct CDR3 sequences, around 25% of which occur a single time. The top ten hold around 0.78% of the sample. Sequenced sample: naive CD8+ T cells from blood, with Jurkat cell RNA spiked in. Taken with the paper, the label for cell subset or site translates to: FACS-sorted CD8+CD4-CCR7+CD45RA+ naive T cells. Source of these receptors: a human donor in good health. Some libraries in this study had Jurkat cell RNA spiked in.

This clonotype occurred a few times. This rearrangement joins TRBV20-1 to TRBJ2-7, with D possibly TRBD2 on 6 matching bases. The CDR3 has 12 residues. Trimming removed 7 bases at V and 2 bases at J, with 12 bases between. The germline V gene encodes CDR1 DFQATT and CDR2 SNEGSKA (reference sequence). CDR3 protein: CSVRGTTYEQYF. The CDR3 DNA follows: TGCAGTGTACGGGGGACGACCTACGAGCAGTACTTC.

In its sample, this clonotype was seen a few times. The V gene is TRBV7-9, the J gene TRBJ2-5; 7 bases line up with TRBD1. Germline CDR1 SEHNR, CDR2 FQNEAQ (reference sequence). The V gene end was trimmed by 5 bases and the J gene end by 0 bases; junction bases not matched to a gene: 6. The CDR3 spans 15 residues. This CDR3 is CASSHRDRDQETQYF. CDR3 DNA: TGTGCCAGCAGCCACCGAGACAGGGACCAAGAGACCCAGTACTTC.

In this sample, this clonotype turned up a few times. As DNA, the CDR3 is TGTGCCAGCTCGATTAGCGGGGCCCTCTCCTACGAGCAGTACTTC. This gives the protein CASSISGALSYEQYF. The genes are TRBV11-2 and TRBJ2-7, with TRBD2 matching over 8 bases. V shed 8 bases and J 0 bases; nucleotides not matched to a gene: 9. This CDR3 has 15 residues. Germline values: CDR1 SGHAT, CDR2 FQNNGV.

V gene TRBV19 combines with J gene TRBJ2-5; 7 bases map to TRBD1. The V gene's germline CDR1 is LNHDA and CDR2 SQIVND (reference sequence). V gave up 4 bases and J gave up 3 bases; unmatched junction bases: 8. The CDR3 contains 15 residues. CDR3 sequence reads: CASSTTRGQEETQYF. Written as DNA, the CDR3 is TGTGCCAGTAGTACAACACGTGGACAGGAAGAGACCCAGTACTTC.

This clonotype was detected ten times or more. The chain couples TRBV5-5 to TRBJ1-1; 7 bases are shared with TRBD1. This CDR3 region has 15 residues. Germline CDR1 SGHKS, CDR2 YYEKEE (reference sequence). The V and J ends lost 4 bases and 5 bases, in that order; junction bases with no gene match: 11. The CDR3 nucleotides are TGTGCCAGCAGCACGGATCCTTCAGGGGGGACTGAAGCTTTCTTT. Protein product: CASSTDPSGGTEAFF.